Listed here are 22 T cell receptor beta chains from one sample, sequenced in a study of tumor-infiltrating lymphocytes in primary liver carcinoma. Both blood RNA, taken from unsorted whole blood, and germline DNA were extracted. TCR beta cDNA was reverse-transcribed from about 550 ng of total RNA. The reaction used a constant-region primer and ProtoScript II reverse transcriptase. Sequencing libraries for TCR beta derived from three nested multiplex PCR rounds that used slightly modified ARM-PCR. Running 10 cycles apiece, the first two PCR rounds relied on TRBV1-TRBV30 forward primers together with a C-beta reverse primer. TCRdb reanalysed the multiplex PCR reads using MiXCR and keeps one entry per CDR3 protein. The profile covers more than 150,000 distinct CDR3 sequences, with roughly 60% appearing a single time and approximately 70% taken by the ten largest. The sequencing sample was made of peripheral blood. Receptors originate from a man aged 40-50 years with primary liver carcinoma and hepatitis B virus infection.

This sequence joins TRBV6-1 and TRBJ2-1; no definite D call. V lost 2 bases, J lost 1 base, and 12 bases lay in between. From germline, CDR1 is MNHNS and CDR2 SASEGT. The CDR3 has 16 residues. The CDR3 sequence: CASSEHRYYSYNEQFF. The DNA of the CDR3 is TGTGCCAGCAGTGAACATCGGTACTATTCCTACAATGAGCAGTTCTTC.

Concerning this clonotype itself: This may come from a read error, since a much larger clone is one base off. V is TRBV29-1 and J is TRBJ1-2; no definite D call. The germline CDR1 and CDR2 sequences are SQVTM and ANQGSEA. V gave up 0 bases and J gave up 7 bases, with 9 bases separating them. This CDR3 has 12 residues. The CDR3 spells CSVEEEDCGYTF. Here the CDR3 DNA reads TGCAGCGTTGAAGAGGAGGACTGTGGCTACACCTTC.

In its sample, this clonotype was seen a few times. This sequence joins TRBV14 and TRBJ2-2; the D is unclear. CDR1 SGHDN and CDR2 FVKESK come from the germline V gene. V dropped 0 bases and J dropped 4 bases, with 9 bases sitting between them. The CDR3 totals 15 residues. CDR3: CASSQEGSATGELFF. CDR3 sequence (DNA): TGTGCCAGCAGCCAAGAAGGAAGTGCCACCGGGGAGCTGTTTTTT.

With respect to this clonotype: This may be a read error: a much more frequent sequence differs by one nucleotide. The chain employs TRBV11-2 and TRBJ2-1, with 9 bases matching TRBD1. The CDR3 covers 15 residues. V lost 4 bases, J lost 6 bases, and 7 bases stayed unmatched. Germline CDR1 SGHAT, CDR2 FQNNGV. CDR3 loop: CASSYRGPGRNEQFF. CDR3 nucleotide sequence: TGTGCCAGCAGCTACAGGGGGCCCGGTCGCAATGAGCAGTTCTTC.

This chain links TRBV6-2 or TRBV6-3 with TRBJ2-7; TRBD1 matches at 9 bases. CDR1 is MNHEY, CDR2 SVGEGT, per germline. This CDR3 contains 14 residues. Losses at the gene ends were 5 bases for V and 9 bases for J; bases not matched to a gene: 11. The CDR3 here is CASSGDRASDRQYF. The CDR3, as DNA: TGTGCCAGCAGTGGGGACAGGGCGTCTGATCGGCAGTACTTC.

As regards this clonotype: One end of the junction fails to match germline, which may point to a read error. J is TRBJ2-1 and V is TRBV11-2; TRBD2 matches at 7 bases. The V gene's germline CDR1 is SGHAT and CDR2 FQNNGV. The CDR3 has 16 amino acids. CDR3: CASSHGGGRRDNEQFF. The CDR3 region has the DNA TGTGCCAGCAGCCATGGGGGGGGGAGGCGCGACAATGAACAGTTCTTC.

The CDR3 loop is CASSQLGRNPQETQYF. CDR3 nucleotides: TGTGCCAGCAGCCAACTTGGGAGAAACCCCCAGGAGACCCAGTACTTC. The rearrangement joins TRBV14 to TRBJ2-5, with D maybe TRBD2 (5 bases). V gave up 2 bases and J gave up 5 bases, with 18 bases separating them. The CDR3 sequence is 16 residues long. Germline CDR1 SGHDN, CDR2 FVKESK.

The sample holds a few counts of this clonotype. The CDR3 protein is CASSQVEGWNEQFF. Written as DNA, the CDR3 is TGCGCCAGCAGCCAAGTTGAGGGGTGGAATGAGCAGTTCTTC. The chain combines TRBV4-1 with TRBJ2-1, with D perhaps assigned TRBD1 or TRBD2 (5 bases each). CDR3 length equals 14 residues. Deletions cut 1 base from V and 7 bases from J, with 11 bases between. Germline CDR1 reads MGHRA; CDR2 reads YSYEKL.

This clonotype was counted once. The DNA for the CDR3 is TGCGCCAGCAGCCAACAAGTCCCTCGGAAGCAGCCCATAGACTACGAGCAGTACTTC. Residues: CASSQQVPRKQPIDYEQYF. V is TRBV4-1 and J is TRBJ2-7, with D unclear. Germline CDR1 reads MGHRA; CDR2 reads YSYEKL. The CDR3 extends over 19 amino acids. With 2 bases removed from V and 3 bases from J, the gap between germline ends came to 26 bases.

By frequency in the sample, this clonotype is medium-sized. This CDR3 is CASSQDSSYEQYF. CDR3 nucleotide sequence: TGTGCCAGCAGCCAAGACAGCTCCTACGAGCAGTACTTC. V gene TRBV14 combines with J gene TRBJ2-7, with D uncertain. The V end was cut by 0 bases, the J end by 0 bases, with 3 bases between. Germline CDR1 is SGHDN and CDR2 is FVKESK. The CDR3 totals 13 residues.

Remarks on this clonotype: In this CDR3 the conserved last residue, phenylalanine or tryptophan, is missing, so a read error is likely. This chain joins TRBV29-1 and TRBJ2-1, with 10 bases aligning to TRBD1. The V segment lost 5 bases and the J segment 8 bases; nucleotides outside the gene matches: 18. This CDR3 has 17 amino acids. The germline gives CDR1 SQVTM, CDR2 ANQGSEA. The CDR3 loop is CSVPTEAGTGVWDEQFS. The CDR3 coding sequence is TGCAGCGTTCCTACAGAAGCTGGGACAGGGGTCTGGGATGAGCAGTTCTCC.

V usage is TRBV6-5 and J usage is TRBJ2-2, with 7 nucleotides matching TRBD1. The V and J ends lost 5 bases and 3 bases, in that order; junction bases with no gene match: 3. Germline V CDR1 and CDR2: MNHEY, SVGAGI. CDR3 size: 14 residues. The CDR3 DNA reads TGTGCCAGCAGTAAGAGGGGGCACACCGGGGAGCTGTTTTTT. Encoded protein: CASSKRGHTGELFF.

In this sample, this clonotype turned up many times. This rearrangement joins TRBV10-2 to TRBJ2-1, with TRBD2 matching over 10 bases. Per germline, CDR1 WSHSY and CDR2 SAAADI. The CDR3 has 15 amino acids. The V and J ends lost 7 bases and 6 bases, in that order; junction bases with no gene match: 9. CDR3 residues: CASTIAGGGLNEQFF. The CDR3 region has the DNA TGCGCCAGCACTATAGCGGGAGGAGGTCTCAATGAGCAGTTCTTC.

With respect to this clonotype: Its ends do not fully match the called genes, so a read error is possible. CDR3 bases: TGTGCCAGCAGTGTGAGCGGGAGCTCCTACAATGAGCGGTTCTTC. It encodes CASSVSGSSYNERFF. V is TRBV6-1 and J is TRBJ2-1; TRBD2 agrees at 8 bases. Germline V gene lookup returns CDR1 MNHNS and CDR2 SASEGT. The CDR3 length is 15 residues.

This clonotype was observed a single time. The junction departs from the called germline gene at one end, perhaps through a read error. This chain links TRBV11-2 with TRBJ2-6; 11 bases align to TRBD1. There are 17 residues in the CDR3. Germline V gene sequence: CDR1 SGHAT, CDR2 FQNNGV. The chain's CDR3 is CASDRDRGMFGANVLIF. For the CDR3, the DNA is TGTGCCAGCGATCGGGACAGGGGGATGTTTGGGGCCAACGTCCTGATTTTC.

The chain recombines TRBV5-4 with TRBJ2-1; weak D call: TRBD2 (5 bases). The ends were cut back, 4 bases at V and 7 bases at J, with 21 bases in the middle. The CDR3 extends over 16 amino acids. Germline lookup yields CDR1 SGHNT and CDR2 YYREEE (reference sequence). The CDR3 is CASSRPGWLGPNEQFF. CDR3 bases: TGTGCCAGCAGCCGCCCGGGATGGCTAGGACCAAATGAGCAGTTCTTC. The whole variable domain, filled in from reference TRBV5-4 and TRBJ2-1, reads ETGVTQSPTHLIKTRGQQVTLRCSSQSGHNTVSWYQQALGQGPQFIFQYYREEENGRGNFPPRFSGLQFPNYSSELNVNALELDDSALYLCASSRPGWLGPNEQFFGPGTRLTVL.

The J gene is TRBJ1-4, the V gene TRBV6-1; the match to TRBD1 covers 11 bases. CDR3 length: 15 amino acids. CDR1 and CDR2 from the germline V gene are MNHNS and SASEGT. V was clipped by 4 bases and J by 6 bases; unmatched bases: 4. CDR3 protein: CASSGRDRGYEKLFF. Here the CDR3 DNA reads TGTGCCAGCAGTGGCCGGGACAGGGGGTATGAAAAACTGTTTTTT.

The chain recombines TRBV29-1 with TRBJ2-1; D remains ambiguous. V gave up 7 bases and J gave up 0 bases, with 13 bases separating them. Germline CDR1 SQVTM, CDR2 ANQGSEA. The CDR3 is 14 residues long. This CDR3 is CSAILENSYNEQFF. In nucleotides, the CDR3 is TGCAGCGCAATTCTCGAGAACTCCTACAATGAGCAGTTCTTC.

The rearrangement links TRBV6-5 to TRBJ2-3; 7 bases fit TRBD1. With V trimmed by 4 bases and J by 0 bases, 4 bases remained unmatched. CDR1 is MNHEY, CDR2 SVGAGI, per germline. CDR3 length: 15 residues. This CDR3 is CASSCRDRSTDTQYF. DNA for the CDR3: TGTGCCAGCAGTTGCCGGGACAGAAGCACAGATACGCAGTATTTT.

The CDR3 is CASSPAGARSDEQFF. Written as DNA, the CDR3 is TGTGCCAGCAGTCCAGCGGGAGCCCGAAGCGATGAGCAGTTCTTC. The gene calls are TRBV28 and TRBJ2-1; 8 positions match TRBD2. V shed 5 bases and J 8 bases; nucleotides not matched to a gene: 11. CDR1 is MDHEN and CDR2 is SYDVKM in the germline V gene. The length of the CDR3 is 15 residues.

V usage is TRBV5-5 and J usage is TRBJ2-3; no clear D. V was clipped by 3 bases and J by 6 bases, with 11 bases between them. The CDR3 totals 13 residues. Germline assignment: CDR1 SGHKS and CDR2 YYEKEE (reference sequence). The CDR3 DNA reads as TGTGCCAGCAGCTCCGAACGTTGGGATACGCAGTATTTT. It translates to CASSSERWDTQYF.

The chain carries TRBV10-1 and TRBJ2-7, with D possibly being TRBD1 (6 bases). V lost 5 bases to trimming and J lost 2 bases, with 13 bases between them. Germline V lookup: CDR1 WNHNN, CDR2 SYGVQD (reference sequence). This CDR3 has 14 amino acids. The CDR3, as DNA: TGCGCCAGCAGTACGGGGACACCTCCCTACGAGCAGTACTTC. Translated: CASSTGTPPYEQYF.